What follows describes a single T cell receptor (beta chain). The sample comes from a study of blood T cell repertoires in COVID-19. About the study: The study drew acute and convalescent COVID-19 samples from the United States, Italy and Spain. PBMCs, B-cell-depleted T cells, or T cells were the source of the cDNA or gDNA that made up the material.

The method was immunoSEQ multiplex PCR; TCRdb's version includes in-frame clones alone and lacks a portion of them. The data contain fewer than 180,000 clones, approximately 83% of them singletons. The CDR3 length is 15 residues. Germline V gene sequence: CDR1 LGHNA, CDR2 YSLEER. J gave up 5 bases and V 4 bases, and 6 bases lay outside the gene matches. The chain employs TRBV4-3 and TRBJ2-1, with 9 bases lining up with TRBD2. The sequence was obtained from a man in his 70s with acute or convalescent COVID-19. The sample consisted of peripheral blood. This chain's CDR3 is CASSLAGDNNNEQFF. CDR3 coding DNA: TGCGCCAGCAGCCTAGCGGGAGACAACAACAATGAGCAGTTCTTC.